A selection of T cell receptor beta chains follows, all from one sample in a study of shared clonotypes between healthy human individuals. Profiled with immunoSEQ multiplex PCR; TCRdb holds only in-frame clones, not every one. The sample lists 600,000 to 750,000 clones, 55% to 75% occurring once. The sample consisted of memory CD4+ T cells sorted from blood. These receptors came from a woman in her twenties or thirties in good health. Both conserved end residues are part of each CDR3. A D gene is named only where the DNA matches it firmly. The listing skips clone size in some rows; elsewhere it reads once, few, many or a size class.

D: .; V: TRBV11-2; size: once; J: TRBJ2-6; CDR3: CASSLGLITSGANVLTF; DNA: TGTGCCAGCAGCTTAGGGTTAATCACCTCTGGGGCCAACGTCCTGACTTTC
D: TRBD2; V: TRBV27; size: .; J: TRBJ2-7; CDR3: CASSPTSGSEYEQYF; DNA: TGTGCCAGCAGTCCAACTAGCGGGAGCGAGTACGAGCAGTACTTC
D: TRBD1; V: TRBV7-2; size: .; J: TRBJ2-7; CDR3: CASRLNPGQVYEQYF; DNA: TGTGCCAGCAGACTTAATCCGGGACAGGTTTACGAGCAGTACTTC
D: TRBD2; V: TRBV18; size: .; J: TRBJ2-1; CDR3: CASSPSTSGSTYNEQFF; DNA: TGTGCCAGCTCACCATCCACTAGCGGGAGCACCTACAATGAGCAGTTCTTC
D: .; V: TRBV5-5; size: few; J: TRBJ2-5; CDR3: CASSYQSQETQYF; DNA: TGTGCCAGCAGCTATCAGAGCCAAGAGACCCAGTACTTC
D: .; V: TRBV5-1; size: .; J: TRBJ1-1; CDR3: CASSSGGAQNEAFF; DNA: TGCGCCAGCAGCTCCGGGGGGGCCCAAAACGAGGCTTTCTTT
D: TRBD1; V: TRBV10-3; size: .; J: TRBJ2-7; CDR3: CAISDKGARGDEQYF; DNA: TGTGCCATCAGTGACAAGGGGGCAAGAGGTGACGAGCAGTACTTC
D: .; V: TRBV5-1; size: .; J: TRBJ2-1; CDR3: CASSRTTLSSYNEQFF; DNA: TGCGCCAGCAGCCGTACGACACTTAGCTCCTACAATGAGCAGTTCTTC
D: .; V: TRBV7-9; size: .; J: TRBJ1-5; CDR3: CASSVQGQPQHF; DNA: TGTGCCAGCAGCGTACAGGGCCAGCCCCAGCATTTT
D: .; V: TRBV9; size: .; J: TRBJ2-7; CDR3: CASSAGLLSSYEQYF; DNA: TGTGCCAGCAGCGCAGGACTTCTAAGCTCCTACGAGCAGTACTTC
D: .; V: TRBV7-8; size: few; J: TRBJ1-1; CDR3: CASTASRGGKEAFF; DNA: TGTGCCAGCACCGCTTCGAGAGGGGGAAAGGAAGCTTTCTTT
D: .; V: TRBV19; size: .; J: TRBJ1-1; CDR3: CASSISFRTEAFF; DNA: TGTGCCAGTAGTATTAGTTTCAGAACTGAAGCTTTCTTT
D: .; V: TRBV6-6; size: once; J: TRBJ2-7; CDR3: CASSRQLHYEQYF; DNA: TGTGCCAGCAGCCGGCAGCTCCACTACGAGCAGTACTTC
D: TRBD1; V: TRBV30; size: .; J: TRBJ2-1; CDR3: CAWSLRPGQGANEQFF; DNA: TGTGCCTGGAGTCTACGCCCGGGACAGGGGGCGAATGAGCAGTTCTTC
D: .; V: TRBV7-2; size: .; J: TRBJ1-3; CDR3: CASSLRQASSGNTIYF; DNA: TGTGCCAGCAGCTTAAGACAGGCATCATCTGGAAACACCATATATTTT
D: .; V: TRBV19; size: .; J: TRBJ1-5; CDR3: CASSIWGQPGGSQHF; DNA: TGTGCCAGTAGTATATGGGGGCAGCCCGGCGGTTCCCAGCATTTT
D: TRBD1; V: TRBV6-5; size: once; J: TRBJ1-2; CDR3: CASLGQALSGGYTF; DNA: TGTGCCAGTCTGGGACAGGCCCTTTCGGGAGGCTACACCTTC
D: .; V: TRBV6-6; size: few; J: TRBJ1-3; CDR3: CASRQDQVFSGNTIYF; DNA: TGTGCCAGCAGGCAGGACCAGGTCTTCTCTGGAAACACCATATATTTT
D: .; V: TRBV18; size: .; J: TRBJ2-7; CDR3: CASSPTTPEQYF; DNA: TGTGCCAGCTCACCTACGACCCCCGAGCAGTACTTC
D: .; V: TRBV27; size: once; J: TRBJ2-7; CDR3: CASSLGGFGYEQYF; DNA: TGTGCCAGCAGTTTAGGAGGGTTTGGCTACGAGCAGTACTTC
D: .; V: TRBV28; size: .; J: TRBJ2-7; CDR3: CASSGPQGYEQYF; DNA: TGTGCCAGTTCCGGCCCCCAGGGTTACGAGCAGTACTTC
D: .; V: TRBV7-9; size: .; J: TRBJ1-1; CDR3: CASSAQGGNTEAFF; DNA: TGTGCCAGCAGCGCACAGGGAGGGAACACTGAAGCTTTCTTT
D: TRBD2; V: TRBV28; size: .; J: TRBJ2-1; CDR3: CASRLGTSGVWYNEQFF; DNA: TGTGCCAGCAGACTCGGGACTAGCGGGGTATGGTACAATGAGCAGTTCTTC